Included here is one TCR beta chain sequence, with context. Which antigen it targets is not known. Base quality data are lacking; no much larger clone is found one base away. Genomic DNA was isolated from the sorted cells so that the TCRbeta CDR3 region could be sequenced. TCRbeta CDR3 regions were sequenced using the immunoSEQ Assay. TCRdb mirrors the immuneACCESS table, restricted to in-frame sequences. Some clones are absent from its copies; in checked studies, under half trace to an unresolved V gene, and the reason for the others is unknown. The sample yields 74,000 or so clones; about nine tenths were counted once. The ten most abundant clones make up roughly 2% of the sample. The sample originates from a study of OX40 agonist ivuxolimab in advanced cancers. About the full investigation: Ivuxolimab, which targeted the costimulatory receptor OX40 (CD134), was an agonistic, fully human IgG2 monoclonal antibody. Peripheral TCRbeta sequencing was intended to test whether TCR sequence diversity was altered and clonal T-cell expansion was caused by ivuxolimab. Three dose-escalation patients achieved partial responses, one with hepatocellular carcinoma and two with cutaneous melanoma. Intravenous ivuxolimab was administered to patients every 2 weeks at six dose levels: 0.01, 0.1, 0.3, 1.5, 3 and 10 mg/kg. Patients were allowed to have had prior anti-PD-1, anti-PD-L1 or anti-CTLA-4 therapy, and approximately 37% of the dose-escalation patients had been treated with checkpoint inhibitors. Of the roughly 51 patients in dose escalation, 19 had hepatocellular carcinoma, some 15 had melanoma, 9 had renal cell carcinoma and 9 had head and neck cancer. In the dose-escalation cohort, 82.7% of patients were male, and the mean age was approximately 55 years, with a range of about 20 to 79. The monotherapy dose-escalation portion (N of about 50 patients) of the phase I ivuxolimab trial is reported in the paper. The paper's findings and limits, for the study overall: Which antigens the clonally expanded peripheral T cells were specific for was not determined. After ivuxolimab, CD8+ T cells had more expanded clones than CD4+ T cells on average. Low levels of normalized T-cell clonal expansion were also seen in some patients who did not respond. In the 0.1-3.0 mg/kg groups, partial responders were among the patients with the lowest normalized peripheral clonal expansion, particularly in CD8+ T cells. At doses of 0.1 to 3.0 mg/kg, clonal expansion of both CD4+ and CD8+ T cells in blood was seen between baseline and week 6.

Patients with a history of autoimmune disease or receiving systemic immunosuppression were excluded from the trial. Peripheral blood for TCR sequencing was drawn from every dose cohort at baseline, at cycle 4 day 1 and at cycle 7 day 1. The samples were drawn from a first-in-human, open-label, multicenter phase I dose-escalation trial of ivuxolimab. Adults with locally advanced or metastatic head and neck squamous cell, hepatocellular, melanoma or renal cell carcinoma were enrolled in the trial. Before TCR sequencing, CD4+ and CD8+ T cells were separately sorted from peripheral blood. Including the terminal cysteine and phenylalanine, the CDR3 comprises 16 residues. The only DNA kept is the CDR3, 48 bases in frame from the first base. A distance of 12 bases separates the germline ends of V and J, which lose 4 bases and 1 base respectively. According to the germline V gene (reference sequence), CDR1 reads SGHNT and CDR2 reads YYREEE.

The sample consisted of CD4+ or CD8+ T cells sorted from blood, taken in a trial of the OX40 agonist ivuxolimab. The sequence was collected from an adult with an advanced solid tumor such as melanoma, head and neck, liver or kidney cancer. The V and J segments used are TRBV5-4 and TRBJ1-6, with a weak D call of TRBD1 (5 bases match). This receptor carries the CDR3 CASSADSMSYNSPLHF. The DNA is TGTGCCAGCAGCGCTGACAGTATGTCCTATAATTCACCCCTCCACTTT.